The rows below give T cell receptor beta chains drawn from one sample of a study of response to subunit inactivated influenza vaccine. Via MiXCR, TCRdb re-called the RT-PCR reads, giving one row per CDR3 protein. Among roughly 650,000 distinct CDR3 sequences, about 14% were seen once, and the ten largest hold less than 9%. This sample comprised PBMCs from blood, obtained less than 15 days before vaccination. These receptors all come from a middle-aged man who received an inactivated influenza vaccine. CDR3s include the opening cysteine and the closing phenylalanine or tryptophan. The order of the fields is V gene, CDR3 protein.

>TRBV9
CASKGGDTQYF
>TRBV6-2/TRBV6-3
CARRRRGQGARREAYEQYF
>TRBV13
CASSELAGEEATGELFF
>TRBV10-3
CAISDLLDTQYF
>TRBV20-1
CSAYTGVNQPQHF
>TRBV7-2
CASSPAQGAPYEQYF
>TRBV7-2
CASSQTAGGPDTQYF
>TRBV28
CASRSTSPETQYF
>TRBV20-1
CSASGQPDTQYF
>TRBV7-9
CASTSTPRDSKTETQYF
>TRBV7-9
CAISYTAGVVNEQFF
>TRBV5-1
CASASLAGEPGANVLTF
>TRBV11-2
CASSLVSGAKNIQYF
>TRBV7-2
CASSLVMINTQYF
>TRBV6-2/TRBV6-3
CASSAGLVETQYF
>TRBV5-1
CASSIGTATDTQSF
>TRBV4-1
CASSQLTNQDWEKDTQYF
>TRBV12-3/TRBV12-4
CASSPGRDFKYEQYF
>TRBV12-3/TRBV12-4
CASSLLGQGYEQFF
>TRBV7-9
CASRPPRGLSGYTF
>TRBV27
CASSLSARNTEAFF
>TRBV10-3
CAISGMGDSEAFF
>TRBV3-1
CASSTDKSSYNEQFF
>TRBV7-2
CASSLVDGYQPQHF
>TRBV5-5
CASSPGGSRADEKLFF
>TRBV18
CASSTGTEDNSPLHF
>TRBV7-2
CASSLVVGGPNTGELFF
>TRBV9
CASSVEVGRTEAFF
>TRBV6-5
CASTFLRDSEAFF
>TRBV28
CASRKIYRGEGEQYF
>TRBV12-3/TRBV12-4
CASSPNSLAGGPYNEQFF
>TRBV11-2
CASSLEMYNEQFF
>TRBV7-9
CASSPGLRATEAFF
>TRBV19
CASTKDRGQEAFF
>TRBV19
CASSIGGRRGTNTYEQYF
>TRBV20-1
CSASRGDSNQPHHF
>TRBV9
CASGEGPAYEQYF
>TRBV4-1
CASSPWAGPETQYF
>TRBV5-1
CASSYGPPRDTEAFF
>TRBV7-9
CASRKPRGRGTDTQYF
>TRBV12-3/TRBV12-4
CASSPQQTDTQYF
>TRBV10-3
CAISMTITGQPYEQYF
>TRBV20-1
CSAFSGSTLNEQFF
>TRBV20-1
CSALTGTGIGNEQFF
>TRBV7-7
CASSAQGSLMGEQFF
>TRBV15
CATSRGGQGQETQYF
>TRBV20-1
CSARDPRGGEETQYF
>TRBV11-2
CASSQEFRGSMTQYF
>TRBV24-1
CATSAFRDTNNEQFF
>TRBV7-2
CASSVQNGNEQFF
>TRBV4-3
CASSQEWGISTDTQYF
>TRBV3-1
CASRQGNNEQFF
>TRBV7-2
CASSPNRDRTEAFF